This T cell receptor beta chain came from a study of persistence of HIV-infected CD4 T cells. Study-wide context: A larger, less memory-rich fraction responded to anti-CD3/anti-CD28 beads than to antigen.

For this clone: What it binds is not known.

Sequencing used immunoSEQ version 4 in survey mode. Only in-frame clones appear in the TCRdb table, and some are missing; sequencing was by immunoSEQ multiplex PCR. Found here are some 41,000 clones, roughly 89% of them singletons; the top ten hold approximately 1.4%. The CDR3 contains 16 residues. The germline gives CDR1 SGHVS, CDR2 FQNEAQ. Between the trimmed V and J ends, which lost 1 base and 4 bases, there was a span of 13 bases. Anti-CD3/anti-CD28 beads served as a nonspecific positive control stimulus. CD4+ T cells upregulating both CD40 ligand and CD69 were sorted as responding cells. For at least 4 years, plasma HIV-1 RNA was undetectable (<50 copies/mL). Study-wide results and limits: TCRbeta richness was lower in CMV- and Gag-responding cells than in anti-CD3/anti-CD28-responding cells. Degenerate expanded CDR3beta sequences were enriched among CMV- and Gag-responding cells.

The sequencing here drew on CD4+ T cells sorted from PBMCs after approximately 20-hour stimulation, taken from a patient who received antiretroviral therapy. The V and J genes are TRBV7-8 and TRBJ2-2, with a tentative D call TRBD2 (5 bases). The clonotype was recovered from an adult man with HIV who was CMV-seropositive. The CDR3 here is CASSLDRGLGTGELFF. The DNA for the CDR3 is TGTGCCAGCAGCTTAGATCGCGGGTTGGGCACCGGGGAGCTGTTTTTT.